The clone carrying this T cell receptor (beta chain) has only one observation. These data originate in a study of cytomegalovirus exposure and HLA in healthy donors. TCRdb's copy holds only in-frame clones and misses some; the assay was immunoSEQ multiplex PCR. The data show about 79,000 clones, roughly 93% seen once. Germline loops: CDR1 SGHAT, CDR2 FQNNGV. V was shortened by 1 base and J by 4 bases, with 10 bases between the two germline ends. This CDR3 spans 14 amino acids. Source material: PBMCs. The chain is built from TRBV11-2 and TRBJ1-2; D is undetermined. The receptor was isolated from a woman aged 30 to 39 in good health and CMV-seronegative. CDR3: CASSLVAGLYGYTF. CDR3 in DNA: TGTGCCAGCAGCTTAGTTGCAGGACTCTATGGCTACACCTTC.